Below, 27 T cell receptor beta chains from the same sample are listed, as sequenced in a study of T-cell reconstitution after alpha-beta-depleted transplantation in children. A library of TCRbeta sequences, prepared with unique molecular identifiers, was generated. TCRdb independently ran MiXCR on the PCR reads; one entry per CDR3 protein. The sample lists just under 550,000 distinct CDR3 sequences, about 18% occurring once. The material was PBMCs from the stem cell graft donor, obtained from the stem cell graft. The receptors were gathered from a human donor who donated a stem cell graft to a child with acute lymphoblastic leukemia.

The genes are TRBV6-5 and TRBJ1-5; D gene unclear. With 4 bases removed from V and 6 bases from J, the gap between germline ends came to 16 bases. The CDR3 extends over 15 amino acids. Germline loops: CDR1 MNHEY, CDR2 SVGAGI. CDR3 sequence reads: CASSSRSRLGQPQHF. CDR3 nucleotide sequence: TGTGCCAGCAGTTCCCGATCAAGGCTTGGTCAGCCCCAGCATTTT.

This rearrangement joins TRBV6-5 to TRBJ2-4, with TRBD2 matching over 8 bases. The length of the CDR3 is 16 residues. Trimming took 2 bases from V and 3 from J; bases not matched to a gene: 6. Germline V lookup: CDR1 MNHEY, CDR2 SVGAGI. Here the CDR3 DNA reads TGTGCCAGCAGTTACCTCTCTAGCGGGTACAAAAACATTCAGTACTTC. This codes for CASSYLSSGYKNIQYF.

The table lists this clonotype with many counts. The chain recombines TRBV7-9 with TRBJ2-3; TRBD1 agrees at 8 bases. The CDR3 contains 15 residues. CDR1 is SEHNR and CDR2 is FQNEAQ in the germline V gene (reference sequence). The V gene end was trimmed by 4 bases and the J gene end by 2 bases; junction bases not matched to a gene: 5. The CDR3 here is CASSYLTGVTDTQYF. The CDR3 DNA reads TGTGCCAGCAGCTACCTGACAGGGGTCACAGATACGCAGTATTTT. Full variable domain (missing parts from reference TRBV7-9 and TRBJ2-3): DTGVSQNPRHKITKRGQNVTFRCDPISEHNRLYWYRQTLGQGPEFLTYFQNEAQLEKSRLLSDRFSAERPKGSFSTLEIQRTEQGDSAMYLCASSYLTGVTDTQYFGPGTRLTVL.

The CDR3 reads CASSEDLSQPQHF. In nucleotides, the CDR3 is TGTGCCAGCAGTGAAGATCTTAGTCAGCCCCAGCATTTT. The rearrangement uses TRBV6-1 and TRBJ1-5, with no clear D. From germline, CDR1 is MNHNS and CDR2 SASEGT. V was clipped by 1 base and J by 6 bases, with 7 bases between them. The CDR3 runs 13 residues.

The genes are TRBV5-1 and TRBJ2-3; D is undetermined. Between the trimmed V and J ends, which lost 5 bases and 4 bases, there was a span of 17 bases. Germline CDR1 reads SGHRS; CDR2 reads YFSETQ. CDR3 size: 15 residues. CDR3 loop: CASSVSSSGSDTQYF. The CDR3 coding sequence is TGCGCCAGCAGTGTAAGCAGTAGTGGTTCAGATACGCAGTATTTT.

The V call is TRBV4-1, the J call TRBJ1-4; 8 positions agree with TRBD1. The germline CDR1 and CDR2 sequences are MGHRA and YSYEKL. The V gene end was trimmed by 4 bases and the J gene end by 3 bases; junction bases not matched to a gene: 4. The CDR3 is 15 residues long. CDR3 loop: CASSRLQGANEKLFF. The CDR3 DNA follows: TGCGCCAGCAGCCGTCTACAGGGGGCTAATGAAAAACTGTTTTTT.

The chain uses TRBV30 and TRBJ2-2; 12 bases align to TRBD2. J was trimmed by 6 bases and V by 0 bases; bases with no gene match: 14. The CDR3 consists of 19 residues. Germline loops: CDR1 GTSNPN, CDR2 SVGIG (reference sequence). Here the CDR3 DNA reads TGTGCCTGGAGTGTAAATTTCGGACTAGCGGGATCTCCCCCCGGGGAGCTGTTTTTT. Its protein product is CAWSVNFGLAGSPPGELFF. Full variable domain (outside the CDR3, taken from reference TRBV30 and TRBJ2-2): SQTIHQWPATLVQPVGSPLSLECTVEGTSNPNLYWYRQAAGRGLQLLFYSVGIGQISSEVPQNLSASRPQDRQFILSSKKLLLSDSGFYLCAWSVNFGLAGSPPGELFFGEGSRLTVL.

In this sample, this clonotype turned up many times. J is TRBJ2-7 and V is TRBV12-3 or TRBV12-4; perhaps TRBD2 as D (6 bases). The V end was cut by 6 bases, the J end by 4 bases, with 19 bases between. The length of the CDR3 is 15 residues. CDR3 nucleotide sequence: TGTGCCAGCAGCTTCGGGACTCCTCGACATTACGAGCAGTACTTC. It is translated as CASSFGTPRHYEQYF.

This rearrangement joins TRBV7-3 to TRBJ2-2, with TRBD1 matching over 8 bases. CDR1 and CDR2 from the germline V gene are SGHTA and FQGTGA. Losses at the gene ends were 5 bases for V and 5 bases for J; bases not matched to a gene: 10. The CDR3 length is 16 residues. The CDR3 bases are TGTGCCAGCAGCCGGAGGACAGGGTTAGGTACCGGGGAGCTGTTTTTT. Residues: CASSRRTGLGTGELFF.

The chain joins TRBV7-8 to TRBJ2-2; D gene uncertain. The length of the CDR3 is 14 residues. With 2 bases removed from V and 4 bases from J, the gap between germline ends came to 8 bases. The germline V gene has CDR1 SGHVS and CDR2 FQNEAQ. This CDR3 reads CASSLNLATGELFF. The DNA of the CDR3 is TGTGCCAGCAGCTTAAATTTGGCCACCGGGGAGCTGTTTTTT.

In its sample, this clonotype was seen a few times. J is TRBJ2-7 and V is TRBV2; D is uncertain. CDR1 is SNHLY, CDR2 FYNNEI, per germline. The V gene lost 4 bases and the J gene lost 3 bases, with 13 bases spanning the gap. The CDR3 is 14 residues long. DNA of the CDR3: TGTGCCAGCAGTGCCCGTAGCCTCAACTACGAGCAGTACTTC. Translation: CASSARSLNYEQYF.

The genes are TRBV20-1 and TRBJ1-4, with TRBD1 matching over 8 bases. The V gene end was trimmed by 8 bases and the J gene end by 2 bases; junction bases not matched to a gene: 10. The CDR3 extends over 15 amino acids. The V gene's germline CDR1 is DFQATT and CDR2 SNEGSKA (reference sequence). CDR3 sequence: CSLAGGLRTNEKLFF. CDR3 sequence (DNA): TGCAGTCTGGCAGGGGGCCTCCGGACTAATGAAAAACTGTTTTTT.

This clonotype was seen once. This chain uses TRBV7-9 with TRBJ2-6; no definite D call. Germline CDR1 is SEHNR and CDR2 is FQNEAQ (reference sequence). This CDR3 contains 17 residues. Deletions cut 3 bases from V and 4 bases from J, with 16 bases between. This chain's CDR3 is CASSFEVTRSGANVLTF. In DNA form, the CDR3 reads TGTGCCAGCAGCTTCGAGGTCACGCGTTCGGGGGCCAACGTCCTGACTTTC.

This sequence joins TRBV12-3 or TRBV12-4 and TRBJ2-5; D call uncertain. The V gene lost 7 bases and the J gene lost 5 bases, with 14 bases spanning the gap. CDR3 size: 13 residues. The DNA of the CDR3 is TGTGCCAGCACCTTAGGGCAGATGGAGACCCAGTACTTC. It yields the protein CASTLGQMETQYF.

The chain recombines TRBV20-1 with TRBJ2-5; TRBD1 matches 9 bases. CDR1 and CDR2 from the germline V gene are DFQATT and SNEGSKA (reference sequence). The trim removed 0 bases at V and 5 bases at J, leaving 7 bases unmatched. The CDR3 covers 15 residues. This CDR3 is CSARDGGQGGETQYF. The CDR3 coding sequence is TGCAGTGCTAGAGATGGGGGACAGGGAGGGGAGACCCAGTACTTC.

CDR3: CASSPRTSGRGHNEQFF. CDR3 DNA: TGTGCCAGCTCACCAAGGACTAGCGGGAGAGGTCACAATGAGCAGTTCTTC. The genes are TRBV18 and TRBJ2-1; 13 nucleotides line up with TRBD2. J was trimmed by 5 bases and V by 2 bases; bases with no gene match: 6. The CDR3 contains 17 residues. Germline assignment: CDR1 KGHSH and CDR2 LQKENI.

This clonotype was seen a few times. The CDR3: CASSSTGAQPQHF. The CDR3, as DNA: TGTGCCAGCAGCTCCACCGGAGCTCAGCCCCAGCATTTT. This sequence joins TRBV3-1 and TRBJ1-5; D gene unclear. Germline loops: CDR1 LGHDT, CDR2 YNNKEL (reference sequence). V gave up 5 bases and J gave up 6 bases, with 11 bases separating them. CDR3 length: 13 residues.

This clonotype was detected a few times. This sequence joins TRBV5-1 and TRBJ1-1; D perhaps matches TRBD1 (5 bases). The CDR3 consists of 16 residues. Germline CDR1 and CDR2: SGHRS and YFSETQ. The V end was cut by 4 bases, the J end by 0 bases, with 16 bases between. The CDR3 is CASSSDSYLMNTEAFF. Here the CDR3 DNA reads TGCGCCAGCAGCAGCGACAGTTACCTTATGAACACTGAAGCTTTCTTT.

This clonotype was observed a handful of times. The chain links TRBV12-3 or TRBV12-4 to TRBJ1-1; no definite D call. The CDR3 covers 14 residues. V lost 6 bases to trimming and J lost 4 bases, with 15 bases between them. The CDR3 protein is CASSLQVVGTEAFF. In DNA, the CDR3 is TGTGCCAGCAGCCTCCAGGTGGTAGGCACTGAAGCTTTCTTT.

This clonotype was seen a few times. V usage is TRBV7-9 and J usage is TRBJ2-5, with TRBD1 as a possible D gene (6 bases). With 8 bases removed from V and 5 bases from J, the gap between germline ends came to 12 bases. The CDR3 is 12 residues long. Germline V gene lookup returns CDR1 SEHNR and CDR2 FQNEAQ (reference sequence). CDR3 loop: CASLGAAETQYF. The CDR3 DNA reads TGTGCCAGCCTGGGGGCGGCGGAGACCCAGTACTTC.

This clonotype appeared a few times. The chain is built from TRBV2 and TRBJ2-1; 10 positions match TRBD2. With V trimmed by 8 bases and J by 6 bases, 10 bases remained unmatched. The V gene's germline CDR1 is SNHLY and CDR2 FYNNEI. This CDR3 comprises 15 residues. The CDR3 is CASWTSGILPNEQFF. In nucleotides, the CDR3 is TGTGCCAGCTGGACTAGCGGCATCTTACCCAATGAGCAGTTCTTC.

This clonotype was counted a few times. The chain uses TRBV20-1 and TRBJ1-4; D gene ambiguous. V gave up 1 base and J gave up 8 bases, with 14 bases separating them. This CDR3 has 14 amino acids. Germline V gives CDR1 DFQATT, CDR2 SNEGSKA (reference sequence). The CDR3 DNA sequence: TGCAGTGCTAGAGGGGGTGGAGGGCGGGAAAAACTGTTTTTT. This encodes CSARGGGGREKLFF.

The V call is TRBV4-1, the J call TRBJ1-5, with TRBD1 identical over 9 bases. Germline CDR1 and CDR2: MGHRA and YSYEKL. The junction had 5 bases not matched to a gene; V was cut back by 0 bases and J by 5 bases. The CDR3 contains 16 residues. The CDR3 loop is CASSQDGTGQYQPQHF. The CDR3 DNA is TGCGCCAGCAGCCAAGATGGGACAGGGCAATATCAGCCCCAGCATTTT.

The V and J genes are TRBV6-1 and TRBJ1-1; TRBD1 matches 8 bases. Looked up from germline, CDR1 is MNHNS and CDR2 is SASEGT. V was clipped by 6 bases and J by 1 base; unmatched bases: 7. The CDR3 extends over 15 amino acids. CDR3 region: CASSKDRGANTEAFF. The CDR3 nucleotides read TGTGCCAGCAGCAAAGACAGGGGCGCGAACACTGAAGCTTTCTTT.

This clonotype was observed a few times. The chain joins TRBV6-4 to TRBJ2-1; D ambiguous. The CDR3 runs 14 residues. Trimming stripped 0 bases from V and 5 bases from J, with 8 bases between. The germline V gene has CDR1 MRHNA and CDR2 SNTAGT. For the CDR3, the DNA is TGTGCCAGCAGTGACTCGGAAGTTCACAATGAGCAGTTCTTC. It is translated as CASSDSEVHNEQFF.

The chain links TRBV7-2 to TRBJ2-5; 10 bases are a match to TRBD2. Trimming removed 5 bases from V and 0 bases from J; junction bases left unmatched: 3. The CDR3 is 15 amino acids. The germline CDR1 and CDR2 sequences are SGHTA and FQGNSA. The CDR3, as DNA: TGTGCCAGCAGCCCGGGACTAGCGAACCAAGAGACCCAGTACTTC. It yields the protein CASSPGLANQETQYF.

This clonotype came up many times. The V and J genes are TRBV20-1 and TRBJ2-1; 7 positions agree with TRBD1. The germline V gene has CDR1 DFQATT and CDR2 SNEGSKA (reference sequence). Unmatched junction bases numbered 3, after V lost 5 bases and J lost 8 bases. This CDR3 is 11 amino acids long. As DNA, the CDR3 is TGCAGTGCTGGCCAGGGGGATGAGCAGTTCTTC. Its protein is CSAGQGDEQFF.